This T cell receptor (beta chain) was observed in a study of long-term antiretroviral therapy in people with HIV. The study, taken as a whole, reports: Diversity rose after ART but stayed below transplant donor controls. Collection spanned 2004 to 2017; ART regimens may be less effective than current ones. Controls exceeded HIV repertoires in CDR3 length range.

With 1 base clipped from V and 15 bases from J, the junction kept 6 bases outside the gene matches. The CDR3 contains 13 residues. CDR1 and CDR2 from the germline V gene are MGHRA and YSYEKL. About this clone: Its cognate antigen is unknown.

A v3.0 immunoSEQ assay was performed at survey level. Using immunoSEQ multiplex PCR, the repertoire was profiled, and TCRdb retains in-frame clones only, with some absent. The sample consists of about 23,000 clones, about 88% of them appearing once. Each HIV-infected participant was given treatment in the United States. The chain has TRBV4-1 and TRBJ2-1, with TRBD2 matching over 10 bases. The sample in question was unsorted PBMCs, obtained 0.6 years after starting antiretroviral therapy. This clonotype was obtained from a man aged 55 to 70 with HIV. CDR3 protein: CASSQVRAGGAFF. CDR3 nucleotides: TGCGCCAGCAGCCAAGTGAGAGCGGGGGGGGCGTTCTTC.